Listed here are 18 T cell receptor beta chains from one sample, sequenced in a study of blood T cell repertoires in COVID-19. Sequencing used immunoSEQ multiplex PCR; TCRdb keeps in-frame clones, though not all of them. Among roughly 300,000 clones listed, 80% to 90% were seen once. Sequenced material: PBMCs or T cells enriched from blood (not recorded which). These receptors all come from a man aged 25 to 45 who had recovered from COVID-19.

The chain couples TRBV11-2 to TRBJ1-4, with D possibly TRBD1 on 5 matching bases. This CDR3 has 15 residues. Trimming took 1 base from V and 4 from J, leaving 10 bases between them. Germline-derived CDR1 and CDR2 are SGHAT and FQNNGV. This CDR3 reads CASSLVAGYNEKLFF. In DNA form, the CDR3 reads TGTGCCAGCAGCTTAGTAGCAGGGTATAATGAAAAACTGTTTTTT.

The CDR3, as DNA: TGTGCCCCCAGGGGACGCGAGACTAGCGGGAAAAATAGTTGGGGGGCCAACGTCCTGACTTTC. Protein sequence: CAPRGRETSGKNSWGANVLTF. The chain joins TRBV2 to TRBJ2-6; TRBD2 matches at 11 bases. The CDR3 loop spans 21 amino acids. The V gene end was trimmed by 11 bases and the J gene end by 4 bases; junction bases not matched to a gene: 25. Germline CDR1 is SNHLY and CDR2 is FYNNEI. Full variable domain (rest looked up from reference TRBV2 and TRBJ2-6): EPEVTQTPSHQVTQMGQEVILRCVPISNHLYFYWYRQILGQKVEFLVSFYNNEISEKSEIFDDQFSVERPDGSNFTLKIRSTKLEDSAMYFCAPRGRETSGKNSWGANVLTFGAGSRLTVL.

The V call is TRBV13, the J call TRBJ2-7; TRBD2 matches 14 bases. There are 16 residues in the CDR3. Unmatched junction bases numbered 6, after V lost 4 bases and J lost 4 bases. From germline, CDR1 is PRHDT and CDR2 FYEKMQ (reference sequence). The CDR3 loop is CASSSRLAGGRYEQYF. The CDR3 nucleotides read TGTGCCAGCAGCTCCAGACTAGCGGGGGGGCGGTACGAGCAGTACTTC.

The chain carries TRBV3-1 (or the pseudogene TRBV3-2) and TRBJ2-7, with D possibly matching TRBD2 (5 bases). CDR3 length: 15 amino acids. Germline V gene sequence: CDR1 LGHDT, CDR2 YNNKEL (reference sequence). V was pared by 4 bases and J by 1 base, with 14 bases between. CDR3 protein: CASSRRGPGSYEQYF. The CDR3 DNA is TGTGCCAGCAGCCGCCGGGGTCCAGGATCCTACGAGCAGTACTTC.

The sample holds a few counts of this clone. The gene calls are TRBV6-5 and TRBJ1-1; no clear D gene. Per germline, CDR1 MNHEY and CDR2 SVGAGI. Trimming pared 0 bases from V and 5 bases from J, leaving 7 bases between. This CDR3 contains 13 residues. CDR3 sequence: CASSYSVRTEAFF. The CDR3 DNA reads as TGTGCCAGCAGTTACTCGGTGAGGACTGAAGCTTTCTTT.

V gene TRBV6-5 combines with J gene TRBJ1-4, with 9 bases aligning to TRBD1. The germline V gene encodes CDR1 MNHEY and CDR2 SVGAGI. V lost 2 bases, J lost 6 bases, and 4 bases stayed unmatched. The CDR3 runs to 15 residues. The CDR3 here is CASSYEGQGDEKLFF. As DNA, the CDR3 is TGTGCCAGCAGTTACGAGGGACAGGGAGATGAAAAACTGTTTTTT.

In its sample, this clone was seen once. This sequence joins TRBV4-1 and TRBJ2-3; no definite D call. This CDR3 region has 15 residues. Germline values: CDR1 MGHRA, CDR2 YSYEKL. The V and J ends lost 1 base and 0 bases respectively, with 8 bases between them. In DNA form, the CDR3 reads TGCGCCAGCAGCCAAGCCAGGCCCAGCACAGATACGCAGTATTTT. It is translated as CASSQARPSTDTQYF.

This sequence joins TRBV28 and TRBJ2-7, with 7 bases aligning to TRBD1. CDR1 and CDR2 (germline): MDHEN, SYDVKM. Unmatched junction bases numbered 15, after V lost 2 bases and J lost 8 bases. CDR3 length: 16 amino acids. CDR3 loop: CASSLPTGTEPFKQYF. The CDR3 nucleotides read TGTGCCAGCAGTTTACCTACCGGGACAGAACCCTTCAAGCAGTACTTC.

CDR3 in amino acids: CATSDLRELFF. CDR3 sequence (DNA): TGTGCCACCAGTGACCTCCGGGAGCTGTTTTTT. The chain has TRBV24-1 and TRBJ2-2, with no clear D. The V end lost 4 bases, the J end lost 9 bases, and 5 bases lay between the germline ends. CDR1 and CDR2 (germline): KGHDR, SFDVKD. CDR3 length equals 11 residues.

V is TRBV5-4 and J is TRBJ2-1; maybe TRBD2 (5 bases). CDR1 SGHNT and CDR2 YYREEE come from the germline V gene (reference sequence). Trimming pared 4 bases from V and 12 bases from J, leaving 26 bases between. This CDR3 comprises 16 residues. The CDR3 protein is CASSLRLLADSGGQFF. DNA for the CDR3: TGTGCCAGCAGCCTACGACTGCTAGCAGATTCCGGTGGGCAGTTCTTC.

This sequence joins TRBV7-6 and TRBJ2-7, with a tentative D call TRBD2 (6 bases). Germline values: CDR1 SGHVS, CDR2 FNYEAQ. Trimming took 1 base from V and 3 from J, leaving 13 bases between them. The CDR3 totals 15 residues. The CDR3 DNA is TGTGCCAGCAGCTTAGGGAGGAGGGGTTTCTACGAGCAGTACTTC. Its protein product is CASSLGRRGFYEQYF.

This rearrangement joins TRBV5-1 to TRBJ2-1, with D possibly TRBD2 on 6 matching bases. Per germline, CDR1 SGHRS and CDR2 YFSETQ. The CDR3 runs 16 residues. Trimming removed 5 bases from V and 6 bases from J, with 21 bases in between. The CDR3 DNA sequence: TGCGCCAGCAGATGGGCCCCTAGCGAGATACGCAATGAGCAGTTCTTC. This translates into CASRWAPSEIRNEQFF.

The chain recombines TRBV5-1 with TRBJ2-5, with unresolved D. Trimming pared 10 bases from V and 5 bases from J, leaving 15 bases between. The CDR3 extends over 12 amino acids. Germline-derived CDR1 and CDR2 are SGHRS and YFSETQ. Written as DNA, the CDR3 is TGCGCCTCCTTTGAGGCTCAGGAGACCCAGTACTTC. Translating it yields CASFEAQETQYF.

Here the CDR3 reads CASSQGPNMNTEAFF. DNA for the CDR3: TGCGCCAGCAGCCAAGGCCCGAACATGAACACTGAAGCTTTCTTT. The V gene is TRBV4-1, the J gene TRBJ1-1, with no clear D. The CDR3 has 15 residues. Germline V gives CDR1 MGHRA, CDR2 YSYEKL. The V end lost 1 base, the J end lost 0 bases, and 9 bases lay between the germline ends.

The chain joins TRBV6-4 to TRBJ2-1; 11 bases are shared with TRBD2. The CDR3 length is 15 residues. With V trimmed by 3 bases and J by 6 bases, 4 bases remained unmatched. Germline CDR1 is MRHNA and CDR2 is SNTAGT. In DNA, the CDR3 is TGTGCCAGCAGTGAAACTAGCGGGAGCGGCAATGAGCAGTTCTTC. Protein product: CASSETSGSGNEQFF.

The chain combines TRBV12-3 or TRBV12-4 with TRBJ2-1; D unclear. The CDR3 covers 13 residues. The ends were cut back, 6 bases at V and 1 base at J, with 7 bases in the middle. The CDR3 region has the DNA TGTGCCAGCAGCCGTAGTTCCTACAATGAGCAGTTCTTC. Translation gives CASSRSSYNEQFF.

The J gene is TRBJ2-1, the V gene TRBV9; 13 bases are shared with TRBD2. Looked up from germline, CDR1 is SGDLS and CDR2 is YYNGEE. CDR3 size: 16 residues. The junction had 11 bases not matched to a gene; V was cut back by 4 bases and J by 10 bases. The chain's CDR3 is CASSFLSGTSGTEQFF. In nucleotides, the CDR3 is TGTGCCAGCAGCTTCCTTTCCGGGACTAGCGGGACCGAGCAGTTCTTC. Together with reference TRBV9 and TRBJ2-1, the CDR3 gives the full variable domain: DSGVTQTPKHLITATGQRVTLRCSPRSGDLSVYWYQQSLDQGLQFLIQYYNGEERAKGNILERFSAQQFPDLHSELNLSSLELGDSALYFCASSFLSGTSGTEQFFGPGTRLTVL.

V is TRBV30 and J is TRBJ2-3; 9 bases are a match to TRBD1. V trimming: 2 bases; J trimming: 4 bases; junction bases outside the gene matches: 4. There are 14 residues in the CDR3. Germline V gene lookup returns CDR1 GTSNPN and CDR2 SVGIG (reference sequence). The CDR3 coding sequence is TGTGCCTGGAGTCTGGGACAGGGCCCAGATACGCAGTATTTT. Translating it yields CAWSLGQGPDTQYF. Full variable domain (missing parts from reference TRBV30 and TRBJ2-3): SQTIHQWPATLVQPVGSPLSLECTVEGTSNPNLYWYRQAAGRGLQLLFYSVGIGQISSEVPQNLSASRPQDRQFILSSKKLLLSDSGFYLCAWSLGQGPDTQYFGPGTRLTVL.